Shown below are 3 T cell receptor beta chains from a single sample sequenced in a study of metastatic and nonmetastatic thyroid tumors. Patients were all untreated before their thyroid surgery. TCRdb reassembled clones from the PCR reads with MiXCR. Among under 20,000 clones listed, less than 40% were seen once. Material for sequencing was tumor tissue. The origin of the receptors is a male donor with papillary thyroid cancer or a benign thyroid nodule (not recorded which). Some clones in this sample may be carry-over from other donors' samples.

The gene calls are TRBV27 and TRBJ2-6, with D tentatively TRBD2 (6 bases). Deletions cut 10 bases from V and 4 bases from J, with 14 bases between. The length of the CDR3 is 14 residues. Germline CDR1 is MNHEY and CDR2 is SMNVEV (reference sequence). CDR3 DNA: TGTGCCACCACCCGGAGGGCGGGGGCCAACGTCCTGACTTTC. Amino acid sequence: CATTRRAGANVLTF.

The chain uses TRBV20-1 and TRBJ2-5; D may be TRBD2 (5 bases). CDR3 length: 12 amino acids. V was clipped by 7 bases and J by 5 bases, with 14 bases between them. Germline loops: CDR1 DFQATT, CDR2 SNEGSKA (reference sequence). The CDR3 DNA follows: TGCAGTGGACAAGAGGGTAGCGAGACCCAGTACTTC. It translates to CSGQEGSETQYF.

CDR3 DNA sequence: TGTGCCAGCTCACCGGCGGTCGGGGAGCTGTTTTTT. Amino acids: CASSPAVGELFF. The chain joins TRBV18 to TRBJ2-2; no firm D call. Trimming cost V 3 bases and J 7 bases, with 6 bases left between them. The CDR3 covers 12 residues. The germline CDR1 and CDR2 sequences are KGHSH and LQKENI.